This record concerns one TCR beta chain sequence. What this receptor recognizes is not known. The record has no base qualities; no much larger clone is one base away. The source of the sample is a study of beta chain features in type 1 diabetes (dated by TCRdb to between 2017 and 2018). Turning to the overall study: Mean age, gender distribution, total cell number and subset yield did not differ between patients and healthy donors. A total of 90 million to 120 million sorted cells were examined across all samples, and a strong correlation was observed between cell number per subset and RNA yield. In the study, recently diagnosed type 1 diabetes patients and matched healthy donors were compared on the TCRB repertoires of their sorted circulating CD4+ T cell subsets. Regulatory and stem cell-like memory subsets were obtained from only 8 patients and roughly 8 healthy donors, while naive and central memory subsets were obtained from all 28 donors. On the study overall, not on this receptor specifically: Because cDNA was sequenced instead of genomic DNA, highly expressing activated cells could be over-represented, though the groups showed no difference in activation or CD3 levels. At VDJ recombination sites, type 1 diabetes patients had fewer insertions and more deleted nucleotides, which implies abnormalities in thymic rearrangement. Naive, central memory and regulatory TCRB repertoires appeared more similar among patients than among healthy donors. HLA sub-analyses involved small numbers of individuals, so any influence of HLA type on TCRB rearrangement remained unresolved. Shorter templates might be favored by PCR, yet because patient and control samples were amplified and corrected together, any such skew would affect both groups equally. A moderate but significant shortening of TCRB CDR3 length was observed in type 1 diabetes patients in all four CD4+ subsets.

The entire amount of isolated RNA was reverse transcribed using the High Capacity cDNA Reverse Transcription Kit, so the sequenced TCRB transcripts were expressed ones. Naive, central memory and regulatory T cell samples underwent deep immunoSEQ sequencing, averaging about 3.57 million total reads per sample. After sorted cells were lysed in RLT buffer, RNA was extracted with DNase-treated RNeasy Micro or Mini kits, with the choice depending on cell number. To prevent cross-contamination, every cell subset was processed on its own, while patient and healthy donor samples were processed together. TCRB sequences were amplified from cDNA with the immunoSEQ multiplex PCR, producing 87-bp fragments spanning the CDR3 region. Sequencing of the amplicons was performed on the Illumina HiSeq platform. The authors' analysis ran thus. Synthetic template baselines were used to correct PCR bias computationally, reads within Hamming distance 2 were collapsed, and singletons that could not be merged were discarded. By aligning reads against IMGT, V, D and J genes, CDR3 length, and insertions or deletions at six rearrangement sites were assigned. Clonotype counts were normalized to sorted cell number within each subset before computing true diversity and Gini coefficients with the tcR R package. The overlap coefficient, calculated on TCRB nucleotide sequences, was used to quantify repertoire sharing. Out-of-frame TCRB sequences from naive cells were analyzed as a proxy for the pre-selection repertoire. The table was pulled from immuneACCESS by TCRdb, which kept in-frame rearrangements only. Such tables lose some clones; where checked, under half of the loss comes from unresolved V genes, and the rest has no known cause. V, J and clone size reflect that table, while D and trimming were determined from the DNA. A total of a few hundred thousand clones appear in this sample, roughly 13% of them only once. The leading ten clones occupy more than 0.015% of the sample.

Each donor gave one peripheral blood draw, about 110 mL on average, collected into heparinised tubes. Using a panel that included CD45RO, CCR7, CD25, CD127, CD95 and CD27, naive, central memory, regulatory and stem cell-like memory CD4+ T cells were sorted on a BD FACSAria II. Every sorted population had a purity above 95%. Right away, PBMCs were isolated by Lymphoprep density gradient centrifugation and were stained directly, with no culture step. Samples were stained and sorted in pairs, with one healthy donor and one patient per experiment, so that batch effects were minimized. The sample comprised naive CD4+ T cells from blood. Interpreted using the paper, the cell subset or site label stands for: true naive CD4+ T cells. This receptor was identified in a man younger than 35 in good health.

The DNA reads as follows: TGTGCCAGCATTCCGGGACTAGCCCGCCACGAGCAGTACTTC. It codes for CASIPGLARHEQYF. The V and J segments used are TRBV28 and TRBJ2-7, with TRBD2 identical over 9 junction bases. Taken from the germline V gene, the CDR1 and CDR2 loops are MDHEN and SYDVKM. V loses 7 bases at its end and J loses 5 bases; junction bases beyond the gene matches: 9. The CDR3, from cysteine to phenylalanine, totals 14 residues. Here the CDR3 DNA is all that survives: 42 bases in frame from base 1.